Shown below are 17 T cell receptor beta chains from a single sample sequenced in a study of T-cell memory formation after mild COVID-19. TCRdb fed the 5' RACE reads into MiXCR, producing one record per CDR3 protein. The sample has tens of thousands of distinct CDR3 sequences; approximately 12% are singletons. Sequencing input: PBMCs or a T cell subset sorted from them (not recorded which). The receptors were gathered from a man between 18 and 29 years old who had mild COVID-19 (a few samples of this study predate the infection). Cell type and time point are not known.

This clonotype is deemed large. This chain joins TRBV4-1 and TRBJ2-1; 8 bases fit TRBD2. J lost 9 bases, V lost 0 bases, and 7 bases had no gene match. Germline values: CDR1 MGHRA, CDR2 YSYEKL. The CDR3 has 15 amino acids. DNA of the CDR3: TGCGCCAGCAGCCAAGATTCCGGGGGGGCCGGTGAGCAGTTCTTC. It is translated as CASSQDSGGAGEQFF.

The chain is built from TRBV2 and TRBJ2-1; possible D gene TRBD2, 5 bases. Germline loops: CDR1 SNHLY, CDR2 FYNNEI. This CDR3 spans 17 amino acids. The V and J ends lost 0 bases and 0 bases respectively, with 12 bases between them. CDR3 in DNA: TGTGCCAGCAGTGAAGCGCTCGGGAAAAGCTCCTACAATGAGCAGTTCTTC. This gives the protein CASSEALGKSSYNEQFF.

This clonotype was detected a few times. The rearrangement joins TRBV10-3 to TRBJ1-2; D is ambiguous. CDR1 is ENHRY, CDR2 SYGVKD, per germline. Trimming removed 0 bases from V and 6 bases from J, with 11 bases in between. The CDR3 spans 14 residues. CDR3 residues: CAISESPRTNGYTF. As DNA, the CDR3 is TGTGCCATCAGTGAGTCGCCAAGGACGAATGGCTACACCTTC.

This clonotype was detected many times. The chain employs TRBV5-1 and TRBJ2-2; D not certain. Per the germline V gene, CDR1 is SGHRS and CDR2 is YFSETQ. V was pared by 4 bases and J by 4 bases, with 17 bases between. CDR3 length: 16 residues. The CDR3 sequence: CASSLTARRATGELFF. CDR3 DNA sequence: TGCGCCAGCAGCCTGACCGCTCGACGGGCCACCGGGGAGCTGTTTTTT.

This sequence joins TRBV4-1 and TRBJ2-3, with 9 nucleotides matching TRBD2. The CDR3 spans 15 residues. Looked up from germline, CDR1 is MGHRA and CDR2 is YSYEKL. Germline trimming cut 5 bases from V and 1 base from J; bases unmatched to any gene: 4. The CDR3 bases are TGCGCCAGCAGCGGGAGCGGGGGGCGCACAGATACGCAGTATTTT. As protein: CASSGSGGRTDTQYF.

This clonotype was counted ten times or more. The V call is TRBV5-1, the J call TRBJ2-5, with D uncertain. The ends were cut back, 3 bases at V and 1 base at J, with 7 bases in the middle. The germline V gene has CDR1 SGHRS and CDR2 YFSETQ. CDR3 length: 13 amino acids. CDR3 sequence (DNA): TGCGCCAGCAGCTCCTTTACCCAAGAGACCCAGTACTTC. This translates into CASSSFTQETQYF.

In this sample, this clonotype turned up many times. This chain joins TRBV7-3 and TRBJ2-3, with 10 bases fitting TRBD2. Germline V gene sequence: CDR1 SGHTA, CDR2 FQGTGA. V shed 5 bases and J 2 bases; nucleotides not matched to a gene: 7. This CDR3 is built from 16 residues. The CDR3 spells CASSPGLAAVTDTQYF. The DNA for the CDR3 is TGTGCCAGCAGCCCCGGACTAGCGGCGGTCACAGATACGCAGTATTTT.

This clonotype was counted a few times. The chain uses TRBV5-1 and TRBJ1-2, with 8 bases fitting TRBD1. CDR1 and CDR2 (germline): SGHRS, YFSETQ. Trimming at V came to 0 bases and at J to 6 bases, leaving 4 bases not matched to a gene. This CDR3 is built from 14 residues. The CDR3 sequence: CASSLGTGSDGYTF. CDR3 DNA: TGCGCCAGCAGCTTGGGGACAGGGTCGGATGGCTACACCTTC. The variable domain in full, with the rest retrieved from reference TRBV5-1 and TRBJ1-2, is KAGVTQTPRYLIKTRGQQVTLSCSPISGHRSVSWYQQTPGQGLQFLFEYFSETQRNKGNFPGRFSGRQFSNSRSEMNVSTLELGDSALYLCASSLGTGSDGYTFGSGTRLTVV.

The CDR3: CASRRQMNTEAFF. DNA for the CDR3: TGTGCCAGCAGAAGACAGATGAACACTGAAGCTTTCTTT. This rearrangement joins TRBV27 to TRBJ1-1; a possible D gene is TRBD1 (5 bases). CDR1 MNHEY and CDR2 SMNVEV come from the germline V gene (reference sequence). There are 13 residues in the CDR3. The V gene lost 6 bases and the J gene lost 0 bases, with 8 bases spanning the gap.

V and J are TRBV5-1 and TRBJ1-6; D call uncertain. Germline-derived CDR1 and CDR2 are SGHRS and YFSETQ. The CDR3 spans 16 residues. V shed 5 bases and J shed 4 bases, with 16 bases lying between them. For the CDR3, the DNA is TGCGCCAGCAGGGCTGGAAAGGTAGCTTATAATTCACCCCTCCACTTT. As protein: CASRAGKVAYNSPLHF.

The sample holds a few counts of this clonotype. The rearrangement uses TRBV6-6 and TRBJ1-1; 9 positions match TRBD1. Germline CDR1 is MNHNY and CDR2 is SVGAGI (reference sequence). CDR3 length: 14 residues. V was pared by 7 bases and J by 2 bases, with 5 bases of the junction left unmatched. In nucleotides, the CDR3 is TGTGCCAGCACCTCGGGACAGGGAAACACTGAAGCTTTCTTT. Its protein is CASTSGQGNTEAFF.

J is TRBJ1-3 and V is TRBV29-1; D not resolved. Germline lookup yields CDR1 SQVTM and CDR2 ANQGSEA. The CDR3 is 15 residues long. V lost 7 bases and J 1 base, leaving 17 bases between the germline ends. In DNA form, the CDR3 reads TGCAGCGCCCGGGAGATAGCGGATTCTGGAAACACCATATATTTT. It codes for CSAREIADSGNTIYF.

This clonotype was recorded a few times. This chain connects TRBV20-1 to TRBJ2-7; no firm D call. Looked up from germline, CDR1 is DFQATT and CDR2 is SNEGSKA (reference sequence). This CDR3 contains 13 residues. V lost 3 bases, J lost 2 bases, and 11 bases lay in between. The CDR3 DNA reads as TGCAGTGCTAGCGGTGGGCGGACCTACGAGCAGTACGTC. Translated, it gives CSASGGRTYEQYV.

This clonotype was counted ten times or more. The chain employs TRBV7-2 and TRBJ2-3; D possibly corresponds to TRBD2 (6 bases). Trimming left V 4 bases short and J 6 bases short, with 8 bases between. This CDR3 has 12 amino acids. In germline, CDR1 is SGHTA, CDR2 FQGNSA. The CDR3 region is CASSSSGDTQYF. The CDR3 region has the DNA TGTGCCAGCAGCTCCAGCGGGGATACGCAGTATTTT.

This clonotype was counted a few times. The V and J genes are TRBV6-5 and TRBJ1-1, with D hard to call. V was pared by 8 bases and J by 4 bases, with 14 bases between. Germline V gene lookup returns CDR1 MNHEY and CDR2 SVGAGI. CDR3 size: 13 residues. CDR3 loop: CASGPSLLTEAFF. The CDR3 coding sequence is TGTGCCAGCGGGCCGTCTCTTCTCACTGAAGCTTTCTTT.

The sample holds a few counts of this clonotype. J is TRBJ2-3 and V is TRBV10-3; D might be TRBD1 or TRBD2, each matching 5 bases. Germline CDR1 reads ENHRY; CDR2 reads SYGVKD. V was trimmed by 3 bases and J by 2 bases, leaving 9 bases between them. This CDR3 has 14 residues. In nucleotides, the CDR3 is TGTGCCATCAGTGAATGGGGGTACACAGATACGCAGTATTTT. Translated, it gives CAISEWGYTDTQYF.

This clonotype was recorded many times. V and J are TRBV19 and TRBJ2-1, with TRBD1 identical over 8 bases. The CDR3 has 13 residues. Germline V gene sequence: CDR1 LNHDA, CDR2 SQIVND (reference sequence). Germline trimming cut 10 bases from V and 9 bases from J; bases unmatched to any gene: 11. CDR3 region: CATRTGYIGEQFF. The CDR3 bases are TGTGCCACTCGGACAGGGTATATTGGTGAGCAGTTCTTC.